This T cell receptor beta chain originates from a study of radiation and T cells in renal cell carcinoma. Regarding the study as a whole: Irradiated tumors had higher TCR clonality than control tumors. Only small tumor regions of about 0.97 g were sampled. Top tumor clonotypes rose in blood 2 weeks post-radiation, then contracted.

The CDR3 is 12 residues long. Treatment defined: 15 Gy SBRT to primary tumor, nephrectomy 4 weeks later. This renal cell carcinoma was of the clear cell type. In regard to this clone: Its antigen is currently unknown.

Only in-frame clones appear in the TCRdb table, and some are missing; sequencing was by immunoSEQ multiplex PCR. The sample yields under 20,000 clones, 64% seen once. V gene TRBV21-1 combines with J gene TRBJ2-7; the table gives TRBD1 as D, unverified against the DNA. TRBV21-1 is a known pseudogene. The origin of this receptor is an older woman with renal cell carcinoma. Sequencing was performed on tumor tissue, taken from a patient whose treatment included radiotherapy and nephrectomy. CDR3 in amino acids: CAGGTGGHEQYF. In DNA, the CDR3 is TGTGCCGGGGGGACAGGGGGCCACGAGCAGTACTTC.